The 14 T cell receptor beta chains given below trace back to one sample, sequenced in a study of a mutant IDH1 vaccine in newly diagnosed glioma. The time point: week 11, during vaccination. With topical imiquimod, each dose of the vaccine consisted of 300 ug of mutant IDH1 20-mer peptide. TCRdb's table, derived via immunoSEQ multiplex PCR, lists solely in-frame clones and lacks some. The sample includes about 25,000 clones, 70% to 80% of them seen just once. Antigens of these TCRs are unknown. Source: PBMCs, taken from a glioma patient whose treatment included an IDH1 peptide vaccine. These receptors all stem from a woman under 30 with glioma.

The rearrangement joins TRBV29-1 to TRBJ2-7; TRBD2 matches 8 bases. This CDR3 comprises 13 residues. Unmatched junction bases numbered 9, after V lost 7 bases and J lost 4 bases. The V gene's germline CDR1 is SQVTM and CDR2 ANQGSEA. This chain's CDR3 is CSGQSGSGYEQYF. CDR3 in DNA: TGCAGCGGCCAGAGCGGGAGCGGTTACGAGCAGTACTTC.

This rearrangement joins TRBV7-2 to TRBJ1-2; D perhaps matches TRBD1 (5 bases). V shed 1 base and J shed 2 bases, with 5 bases lying between them. This CDR3 has 13 amino acids. Germline V gives CDR1 SGHTA, CDR2 FQGNSA. The CDR3 DNA sequence: TGTGCCAGCAGCTTAGGACAGAACTATGGCTACACCTTC. The encoded protein is CASSLGQNYGYTF.

The chain recombines TRBV7-9 with TRBJ2-5, with no clear D. The CDR3 has 16 amino acids. V lost 4 bases, J lost 2 bases, and 17 bases lay in between. Looked up from germline, CDR1 is SEHNR and CDR2 is FQNEAQ (reference sequence). The CDR3: CASSSDNTAFQETQYF. The CDR3 DNA reads TGTGCCAGCAGCTCCGACAATACAGCGTTTCAAGAGACCCAGTACTTC.

The V call is TRBV11-3, the J call TRBJ1-1; D is unresolved. Trimming removed 1 base from V and 4 bases from J, with 7 bases in between. This CDR3 region has 13 residues. Germline CDR1 is SGHNT and CDR2 is YENEEA. The CDR3: CASSLAEGTEAFF. The CDR3 nucleotides read TGTGCCAGCAGCTTAGCCGAGGGCACTGAAGCTTTCTTT.

The V and J genes are TRBV7-9 and TRBJ1-5; 9 nucleotides match TRBD1. The CDR3 is 15 residues long. Losses at the gene ends were 1 base for V and 7 bases for J; bases not matched to a gene: 5. From germline, CDR1 is SEHNR and CDR2 FQNEAQ (reference sequence). The DNA for the CDR3 is TGTGCCAGCAGCTTAGATCAGACAGGGGGACAGCCCCAGCATTTT. This encodes CASSLDQTGGQPQHF.

J is TRBJ1-1 and V is TRBV29-1; the D is unclear. Trimming took off 0 bases at V and 1 base at J, with 3 bases between the two ends. CDR3 size: 12 residues. Looked up from germline, CDR1 is SQVTM and CDR2 is ANQGSEA. The CDR3 loop reads CSVEEGNTEAFF. The CDR3, as DNA: TGCAGCGTTGAAGAGGGGAACACTGAAGCTTTCTTT.

V usage is TRBV10-3 and J usage is TRBJ2-5, with D possibly being TRBD1 (6 bases). The CDR3 covers 14 residues. Germline-derived CDR1 and CDR2 are ENHRY and SYGVKD. Trimming shortened V by 6 bases and J by 1 base, and 12 bases separated the two germline ends. The DNA for the CDR3 is TGTGCCATCAGACAGGGCGGGTCCCAAGAGACCCAGTACTTC. This gives the protein CAIRQGGSQETQYF.

This clone was seen only once. The DNA for the CDR3 is TGTGCCAGCAGCCCCCGTACCACCGGGGAGCTGTTTTTT. It specifies CASSPRTTGELFF. V usage is TRBV5-8 and J usage is TRBJ2-2; D is uncertain. This CDR3 is 13 amino acids long. V was cut by 4 bases and J by 4 bases, with 8 bases left in between. CDR1 and CDR2 (germline): SGHTS, YDEGEE.

In its sample, this clone was seen once. This chain links TRBV5-8 with TRBJ2-1; D not resolved. Germline-derived CDR1 and CDR2 are SGHTS and YDEGEE. Deletions cut 0 bases from V and 7 bases from J, with 14 bases between. CDR3 length equals 15 residues. The CDR3 reads CASSLGLDSPNEQFF. CDR3 nucleotide sequence: TGTGCCAGCAGCTTGGGGTTAGATTCCCCTAATGAGCAGTTCTTC.

The chain carries TRBV6-1 and TRBJ2-7; maybe TRBD2 (5 bases). Germline V lookup: CDR1 MNHNS, CDR2 SASEGT. The V gene lost 5 bases and the J gene lost 4 bases, with 15 bases spanning the gap. This CDR3 comprises 14 residues. The CDR3 DNA sequence: TGTGCCAGCAGTAGAACTACCGGGGTTTACGAGCAGTACTTC. It translates to CASSRTTGVYEQYF.

V is TRBV13 and J is TRBJ1-1; tentative D call: TRBD1 (5 bases). Trimming removed 7 bases from V and 9 bases from J, with 12 bases in between. The germline gives CDR1 PRHDT, CDR2 FYEKMQ (reference sequence). The CDR3 covers 11 residues. The CDR3 sequence: CASTQGKQAFF. The CDR3 bases are TGTGCCAGCACCCAGGGAAAGCAAGCTTTCTTT.

This chain links TRBV5-6 with TRBJ2-7, with 9 bases lining up with TRBD1. The J segment lost 5 bases and the V segment lost 0 bases, leaving 3 bases of the junction unmatched. This CDR3 comprises 14 residues. Germline V gives CDR1 SGHDT, CDR2 YYEEEE. CDR3 protein: CASSLGDRVHEQYF. The CDR3 nucleotides read TGTGCCAGCAGCTTGGGGGACAGGGTCCACGAGCAGTACTTC. Using reference TRBV5-6 and TRBJ2-7 for the parts outside the CDR3, the full variable domain is DAGVTQSPTHLIKTRGQQVTLRCSPKSGHDTVSWYQQALGQGPQFIFQYYEEEERQRGNFPDRFSGHQFPNYSSELNVNALLLGDSALYLCASSLGDRVHEQYFGPGTRLTVT.

The genes are TRBV2 and TRBJ2-3; maybe TRBD2 (6 bases). CDR1 is SNHLY and CDR2 is FYNNEI in the germline V gene. This CDR3 region has 14 residues. V dropped 1 base and J dropped 4 bases, with 9 bases sitting between them. Here the CDR3 reads CASSEVLASDTQYF. The CDR3 region has the DNA TGTGCCAGCAGTGAAGTCCTAGCGTCAGATACGCAGTATTTT.

The chain links TRBV4-1 to TRBJ1-1, with a possible D match to TRBD1 (5 bases). Germline CDR1 and CDR2: MGHRA and YSYEKL. V was clipped by 1 base and J by 1 base, with 16 bases between them. CDR3 length: 17 residues. The CDR3 spells CASSQGFGDLGNTEAFF. DNA for the CDR3: TGCGCCAGCAGCCAAGGATTTGGGGACCTCGGGAACACTGAAGCTTTCTTT.